The rows below give T cell receptor beta chains drawn from one sample of a study of T cell responses to AZD1222 COVID-19 vaccine. Sequencing used immunoSEQ multiplex PCR; TCRdb keeps in-frame clones, though not all of them. The profile shows 130,000 or so clones, just over 90% of them singletons. The sample was peripheral blood, taken on day 0 of MenACWY control vaccination. The receptors originated from an adult in good health. Each CDR3 is given with its conserved first and last residue. A D gene is named only where the DNA matches it firmly. A row's size may be missing; if present it is once, few, many or a size class.

j_call d_call v_call clone_size cdr3_nt cdr3_aa
TRBJ2-7 - TRBV28 - TGTGCCAGCAGTTTCTTAGGGGTTTACGAGCAGTACTTC CASSFLGVYEQYF
TRBJ2-7 TRBD1 TRBV6-5 - TGTGCCAGCAGCCGCAGACAGGGAGCAGCCTACGAGCAGTACTTC CASSRRQGAAYEQYF
TRBJ1-5 TRBD1 TRBV12-3/TRBV12-4 - TGTGCCAGCAGTTTAACCCAGGGGGGGTTCTCGCATTTT CASSLTQGGFSHF
TRBJ1-5 - TRBV7-6 - TGTGCCAGCAGCTTGGGCACTTCCGGGGTTTACAATCAGCCCCAGCATTTT CASSLGTSGVYNQPQHF
TRBJ1-4 - TRBV12-3/TRBV12-4 - TGTGCCAGCAGTTGGGGGGAAAAACTGTTTTTT CASSWGEKLFF
TRBJ1-1 - TRBV7-2 - TGTGCCAGCAGCCTAGTCGGCACGGCGGAGGGTGAAGCTTTCTTT CASSLVGTAEGEAFF
TRBJ2-3 TRBD1 TRBV5-1 - TGCGCCAGCAGCCGCCCGTTTCAGGGGGCGGCAGATACGCAGTATTTT CASSRPFQGAADTQYF
TRBJ2-6 - TRBV3-1/TRBV3-2 - TGTGCCAGCAGCCACCTTAATGACCTGACTTTC CASSHLNDLTF
TRBJ2-7 TRBD2 TRBV7-2 - TGTGCCAGCAGCTTACCGCCGGGACTAGCGGACTACGAGCAGTACTTC CASSLPPGLADYEQYF
TRBJ1-1 - TRBV6-4 - TGTGCCAGCAGTTCAGGGCCGAACACTGAAGCTTTCTTT CASSSGPNTEAFF
TRBJ2-2 - TRBV30 - TGTGCCTGGAGCGGACTCGGGACCGGGGAGCTGTTTTTT CAWSGLGTGELFF
TRBJ1-2 - TRBV30 once TGTGCCTGGAGTCCGACAGTTAACTATGGCTACACCTTC CAWSPTVNYGYTF
TRBJ1-2 TRBD1 TRBV28 - TGTGCCAGCAGTCTCGCCCGACAGGGGTTCTATGGCTACACCTTC CASSLARQGFYGYTF
TRBJ1-1 - TRBV25-1 - TGTGCCAGCAGTGAAAGGCGTCAGTCCCACACTGAAGCTTTCTTT CASSERRQSHTEAFF
TRBJ2-1 TRBD1 TRBV29-1 - TGCAGCGCCACAACAGGGGAGACGAATGAGCAGTTCTTC CSATTGETNEQFF
TRBJ2-1 TRBD2 TRBV7-8 - TGTGCCAGCAGCTTGACTAGCGGGACATACAATGAGCAGTTCTTC CASSLTSGTYNEQFF
TRBJ2-5 - TRBV5-1 - TGCGCCAGCAGGGGGGTAGAGACCCAGTACTTC CASRGVETQYF
TRBJ1-4 - TRBV18 - TGTGCCAGCTCACCATATGGACTGTATAATGAAAAACTGTTTTTT CASSPYGLYNEKLFF
TRBJ1-2 - TRBV11-1 - TGTGCCAGCAGCTCTTCGGGCAGGGTGAAGGGCTACACCTTC CASSSSGRVKGYTF
TRBJ1-1 - TRBV5-4 - TGTGCCAGCAGCCGCAGGTCCACAGTGAACACTGAAGCTTTCTTT CASSRRSTVNTEAFF
TRBJ1-1 - TRBV4-1 - TGCGCCAGCAGCCGGGACTTTGTGAATGAAGCTTTCTTT CASSRDFVNEAFF
TRBJ2-3 TRBD2 TRBV10-1 - TGCGCCAGCAGTGAGTCAACTAGCGGGGGCCCAGATACGCAGTATTTT CASSESTSGGPDTQYF
TRBJ1-2 - TRBV7-2 few TGTGCCAGCAGCGCCGACAGGAGGAATGGCTACACCTTC CASSADRRNGYTF
TRBJ2-5 TRBD2 TRBV5-4 - TGTGCCAGCAGTTTGAACCCCCTACAGCGGGAGATTGTAAAGACCCAGTACTTC CASSLNPLQREIVKTQYF
TRBJ2-2 TRBD1 TRBV28 - TGTGCCAGCAGTTGGACAGGGGGCGCAACCGGGGAGCTGTTTTTT CASSWTGGATGELFF